Detailed here is one T cell receptor beta chain. The target antigen is unknown. This PCR relied on a set of 60 Vbeta primers and 13 Jbeta primers. Under the authors' procedure: Approximately 73 million unique TCR beta chains, roughly 10 million shared, were counted in a later analysis. The protocol was immunoSEQ multiplex PCR, while the TCRdb copy is restricted to in-frame clones and leaves out a portion. The V and J calls and clone size were taken over from that table, and D and trimming were inferred from the DNA. The table has 95,000 to 150,000 clones, around 69% seen once; the top ten hold roughly 8.2%. CDR1 and CDR2 from the germline V gene are SGHTA and FQGTGA. The CDR3 consists of 13 residues. V was cut by 5 bases and J by 0 bases, with 7 bases left in between. This specimen belongs to a study of cytomegalovirus exposure and HLA in healthy donors. Overall study context: Falling in the Caucasian-associated ancestry cluster were 81% of some 400 genotyped donors. Study results and limitations: In vitro assays verified that three CMV-associated chains recognized CMV antigens specifically. Reports described diagnosis of cytomegalovirus status by the classifier as highly specific and sensitive.

The chain is built from TRBV7-3 and TRBJ2-5, with unresolved D. The source material was PBMCs. The sequence came from a woman between 35 and 50 years old in good health and CMV-seropositive. CDR3 sequence (DNA): TGTGCCAGCAGCCCCGACAACCAAGAGACCCAGTACTTC. Translated, it gives CASSPDNQETQYF.